One sample yielded the 32 T cell receptor beta chains listed below, sequenced in a study of blood T cell repertoires in COVID-19. The protocol was immunoSEQ multiplex PCR, while the TCRdb copy is restricted to in-frame clones and leaves out a portion. The repertoire includes some 160,000 clones, about four fifths of them detected once, and about a tenth sits in the top ten. The sample consisted of peripheral blood. All receptors come from a man between 65 and 85 years old with active or convalescent COVID-19.

In its sample, this clone was seen a few times. This CDR3 is CASSQRQGHSGNTIYF. Written as DNA, the CDR3 is TGCGCCAGCAGCCAAAGACAGGGACACTCTGGAAACACCATATATTTT. V and J are TRBV4-1 and TRBJ1-3, with TRBD1 matching 7 bases. J was trimmed by 0 bases and V by 2 bases; bases with no gene match: 4. CDR3 length: 16 amino acids. Germline assignment: CDR1 MGHRA and CDR2 YSYEKL.

The chain employs TRBV6-2 or TRBV6-3 and TRBJ1-1; D uncertain. The CDR3 length is 14 residues. Germline CDR1 reads MNHEY; CDR2 reads SVGEGT. V shed 3 bases and J shed 0 bases, with 8 bases lying between them. CDR3 sequence (DNA): TGTGCCAGCAGTTATAGTTTCTTGAACACTGAAGCTTTCTTT. It encodes CASSYSFLNTEAFF.

V is TRBV28 and J is TRBJ1-5; TRBD1 aligns across 9 bases. The ends lost 11 bases at V and 7 bases at J; junction bases unmatched: 9. CDR1 is MDHEN and CDR2 is SYDVKM in the germline V gene. This CDR3 region has 13 residues. The CDR3 protein is CASQGDRVQPQHF. The DNA for the CDR3 is TGTGCCTCACAGGGGGACAGGGTACAGCCCCAGCATTTT.

The rearrangement uses TRBV11-3 and TRBJ2-2; a weak D match, TRBD1 (5 bases). There are 15 residues in the CDR3. CDR1 is SGHNT and CDR2 is YENEEA in the germline V gene. V was shortened by 0 bases and J by 4 bases, with 9 bases between the two germline ends. The CDR3 sequence is CASSLDRGSTGELFF. CDR3 coding DNA: TGTGCCAGCAGCTTAGATAGGGGCAGCACCGGGGAGCTGTTTTTT.

The chain carries TRBV18 and TRBJ1-4; no firm D call. CDR3 length: 16 amino acids. Germline-derived CDR1 and CDR2 are KGHSH and LQKENI. The germline V and J ends were trimmed by 2 bases and 0 bases, with 10 bases remaining between them. The CDR3 loop is CASSPVSGATNEKLFF. CDR3 in DNA: TGTGCCAGCTCACCAGTCTCAGGTGCAACTAATGAAAAACTGTTTTTT.

This rearrangement joins TRBV27 to TRBJ2-7; TRBD2 might be the D (6 bases). Germline V lookup: CDR1 MNHEY, CDR2 SMNVEV (reference sequence). Trimming took off 2 bases at V and 3 bases at J, with 11 bases between the two ends. The CDR3 consists of 14 residues. The CDR3 nucleotides are TGTGCCAGCAGTTTAAGTCGGGGACTCTACGAGCAGTACTTC. This sequence encodes CASSLSRGLYEQYF.

This clone was detected only a few times. This sequence joins TRBV7-9 and TRBJ2-1; 8 positions match TRBD2. Germline-derived CDR1 and CDR2 are SEHNR and FQNEAQ (reference sequence). The ends lost 1 base at V and 13 bases at J; junction bases unmatched: 9. The CDR3 has 14 amino acids. CDR3: CASSLEPGGGIQFF. CDR3 bases: TGTGCCAGCAGCTTAGAACCCGGGGGGGGAATACAGTTCTTC.

The rearrangement links TRBV5-5 to TRBJ2-3, with 11 bases matching TRBD1. From germline, CDR1 is SGHKS and CDR2 YYEKEE (reference sequence). CDR3 length equals 18 residues. The junction had 13 bases not matched to a gene; V was cut back by 4 bases and J by 3 bases. DNA of the CDR3: TGTGCCAGCAGCCTCAGAGGACAGGGGGCAGCATCAACAGATACGCAGTATTTT. This sequence encodes CASSLRGQGAASTDTQYF.

The J gene is TRBJ2-7, the V gene TRBV19; weak D call: TRBD1 (6 bases). The length of the CDR3 is 13 residues. V shed 3 bases and J shed 7 bases, with 13 bases lying between them. From germline, CDR1 is LNHDA and CDR2 SQIVND (reference sequence). CDR3 in amino acids: CASSMSQGWEQYF. CDR3 sequence (DNA): TGTGCCAGTAGTATGTCACAGGGTTGGGAGCAGTACTTC.

The chain is built from TRBV5-1 and TRBJ2-3; the D gene is possibly TRBD2 (6 bases). Trimming removed 0 bases from V and 0 bases from J, with 11 bases in between. The germline V gene encodes CDR1 SGHRS and CDR2 YFSETQ. The CDR3 is made up of 16 amino acids. In nucleotides, the CDR3 is TGCGCCAGCAGCTTGGATGGGGCGGGGAGCACAGATACGCAGTATTTT. It specifies CASSLDGAGSTDTQYF.

Concerning this clone itself: The sample contains more than one DNA sequence encoding this CDR3. The chain joins TRBV28 to TRBJ1-3, with D possibly being TRBD1 (6 bases). This CDR3 spans 14 amino acids. The V gene lost 6 bases and the J gene lost 0 bases, with 9 bases spanning the gap. Germline CDR1 MDHEN, CDR2 SYDVKM. The chain's CDR3 is CASSPTGSGNTIYF. The CDR3 region has the DNA TGTGCCAGCAGCCCGACAGGCTCTGGAAACACCATATATTTT. Using reference TRBV28 and TRBJ1-3 for the parts outside the CDR3, the full variable domain is DVKVTQSSRYLVKRTGEKVFLECVQDMDHENMFWYRQDPGLGLRLIYFSYDVKMKEKGDIPEGYSVSREKKERFSLILESASTNQTSMYLCASSPTGSGNTIYFGEGSWLTVV.

This clone was observed a few times. This chain uses TRBV4-3 with TRBJ2-5; D unclear. Germline V gives CDR1 LGHNA, CDR2 YSLEER. Trimming removed 0 bases at V and 4 bases at J, with 12 bases between. The CDR3 is 15 residues long. The chain's CDR3 is CASSQDISVRETQYF. As DNA, the CDR3 is TGCGCCAGCAGCCAAGATATAAGCGTACGAGAGACCCAGTACTTC.

This clone was recorded only once. This sequence joins TRBV27 and TRBJ1-1; tentatively, D is TRBD1 (5 bases). Trimming removed 7 bases from V and 4 bases from J, with 13 bases in between. The length of the CDR3 is 13 residues. Germline assignment: CDR1 MNHEY and CDR2 SMNVEV (reference sequence). This chain's CDR3 is CASNKRGTTEAFF. In nucleotides, the CDR3 is TGTGCCAGCAATAAGCGGGGGACCACTGAAGCTTTCTTT.

The chain links TRBV11-2 to TRBJ2-2; no clear D gene. Germline CDR1 is SGHAT and CDR2 is FQNNGV. The CDR3 totals 13 residues. V lost 4 bases and J lost 3, with 6 bases in between. The CDR3 DNA reads TGTGCCAGCAGCTCAAGCTACACCGGGGAGCTGTTTTTT. It is translated as CASSSSYTGELFF.

The table lists this clone with a count of one. V is TRBV11-2 and J is TRBJ1-5; the D gene is possibly TRBD1 (5 bases). In germline, CDR1 is SGHAT, CDR2 FQNNGV. Trimming shortened V by 2 bases and J by 3 bases, and 11 bases separated the two germline ends. The CDR3 spans 15 residues. CDR3 nucleotides: TGTGCCAGCAGCTTACTGGGCAGGGACAATCAGCCCCAGCATTTT. Translated, it gives CASSLLGRDNQPQHF.

The chain employs TRBV4-3 and TRBJ2-7; 7 nucleotides agree with TRBD1. Losses at the gene ends were 4 bases for V and 0 bases for J; bases not matched to a gene: 0. The CDR3 runs 13 residues. Germline values: CDR1 LGHNA, CDR2 YSLEER. Here the CDR3 reads CASSRDSSYEQYF. CDR3 bases: TGCGCCAGCAGCCGGGACAGCTCCTACGAGCAGTACTTC.

This chain uses TRBV11-2 with TRBJ2-2; no clear D. The germline gives CDR1 SGHAT, CDR2 FQNNGV. This CDR3 contains 16 residues. The V gene lost 1 base and the J gene lost 7 bases, with 16 bases spanning the gap. For the CDR3, the DNA is TGTGCCAGCAGCTTAGGCCCCATCCAGGCAGGCGGGGAGCTGTTTTTT. It translates to CASSLGPIQAGGELFF. Complete variable domain (other parts from reference TRBV11-2 and TRBJ2-2): EAGVAQSPRYKIIEKRQSVAFWCNPISGHATLYWYQQILGQGPKLLIQFQNNGVVDDSQLPKDRFSAERLKGVDSTLKIQPAKLEDSAVYLCASSLGPIQAGGELFFGEGSRLTVL.

This clone was detected only a few times. The chain uses TRBV28 and TRBJ1-5, with 8 bases lining up with TRBD1. There are 14 residues in the CDR3. V was clipped by 4 bases and J by 4 bases; unmatched bases: 3. Germline V gene sequence: CDR1 MDHEN, CDR2 SYDVKM. Written as DNA, the CDR3 is TGTGCCAGCAGTTCCACAGGGGGAAATCAGCCCCAGCATTTT. The encoded protein is CASSSTGGNQPQHF.

V usage is TRBV12-3 or TRBV12-4 and J usage is TRBJ1-5; D gene unclear. The V and J ends lost 6 bases and 11 bases respectively, with 14 bases between them. CDR3 size: 12 residues. This chain's CDR3 is CASSLHMSSQHF. CDR3 coding DNA: TGTGCCAGCAGCTTACACATGTCGTCCCAGCATTTT.

The rearrangement uses TRBV5-1 and TRBJ1-1; D gene unclear. CDR3 length: 13 residues. Germline V gene lookup returns CDR1 SGHRS and CDR2 YFSETQ. V was cut by 3 bases and J by 5 bases, with 11 bases left in between. The CDR3 sequence: CASSYRGETEAFF. In DNA form, the CDR3 reads TGCGCCAGCAGCTATCGGGGAGAAACTGAAGCTTTCTTT.

This clone was counted once. The chain couples TRBV14 to TRBJ2-1, with a possible D match to TRBD2 (6 bases). V was cut by 0 bases and J by 5 bases, with 20 bases left in between. From germline, CDR1 is SGHDN and CDR2 FVKESK. The CDR3 totals 18 residues. DNA for the CDR3: TGTGCCAGCAGCCAAGAATCTAGGGCGGGATGGTTTCACAATGAGCAGTTCTTC. Protein product: CASSQESRAGWFHNEQFF. The full variable domain, its missing parts supplied by reference TRBV14 and TRBJ2-1, is EAGVTQFPSHSVIEKGQTVTLRCDPISGHDNLYWYRRVMGKEIKFLLHFVKESKQDESGMPNNRFLAERTGGTYSTLKVQPAELEDSGVYFCASSQESRAGWFHNEQFFGPGTRLTVL.

The chain combines TRBV12-3 or TRBV12-4 with TRBJ1-2; 7 bases map to TRBD1. This CDR3 has 13 residues. V shed 5 bases, J shed 7 bases, and the junction held 7 bases outside the gene matches. CDR3 nucleotide sequence: TGTGCCAGCAGTCCCGGGACAGTTCCTGGCTACACCTTC. Translating gives CASSPGTVPGYTF.

V and J are TRBV5-1 and TRBJ1-1; D might be TRBD1 (6 bases). CDR3 length: 16 residues. Looked up from germline, CDR1 is SGHRS and CDR2 is YFSETQ. Trimming took off 2 bases at V and 5 bases at J, with 19 bases between the two ends. For the CDR3, the DNA is TGCGCCAGCAGCTTAATCCCTCCGCAAAGGGGGACTGAAGCTTTCTTT. It codes for CASSLIPPQRGTEAFF. Supplemented by reference TRBV5-1 and TRBJ1-1, the full variable domain reads KAGVTQTPRYLIKTRGQQVTLSCSPISGHRSVSWYQQTPGQGLQFLFEYFSETQRNKGNFPGRFSGRQFSNSRSEMNVSTLELGDSALYLCASSLIPPQRGTEAFFGQGTRLTVV.

This chain connects TRBV6-5 to TRBJ1-1; 7 bases fit TRBD1. The CDR3 length is 15 residues. Trimming cost V 7 bases and J 0 bases; bases outside gene matches: 8. CDR1 and CDR2 (germline): MNHEY, SVGAGI. CDR3 DNA sequence: TGTGCCAGCATGGGCTCCAGGGGGGTGAACACTGAAGCTTTCTTT. It is translated as CASMGSRGVNTEAFF.

The chain employs TRBV7-2 and TRBJ2-7, with TRBD2 matching 7 bases. Germline loops: CDR1 SGHTA, CDR2 FQGNSA. V shed 1 base and J 7 bases; nucleotides not matched to a gene: 4. The CDR3 spans 13 residues. As DNA, the CDR3 is TGTGCCAGCAGCTTAGGCGCCGGGAGGGAGCAGTACTTC. This translates into CASSLGAGREQYF.

The chain links TRBV7-8 to TRBJ2-2, with TRBD2 matching over 14 bases. Trimming removed 1 base from V and 3 bases from J; junction bases left unmatched: 7. This CDR3 spans 19 amino acids. Germline values: CDR1 SGHVS, CDR2 FQNEAQ. The CDR3 loop reads CASSLVSTSGRVDTGELFF. The DNA for the CDR3 is TGTGCCAGCAGCTTAGTTTCGACTAGCGGGAGGGTAGACACCGGGGAGCTGTTTTTT. The whole variable domain, remainder taken from reference TRBV7-8 and TRBJ2-2, is GAGVSQSPRYKVAKRGQDVALRCDPISGHVSLFWYQQALGQGPEFLTYFQNEAQLDKSGLPSDRFFAERPEGSVSTLKIQRTQQEDSAVYLCASSLVSTSGRVDTGELFFGEGSRLTVL.

The chain joins TRBV27 to TRBJ1-5; 11 nucleotides line up with TRBD1. This CDR3 spans 17 amino acids. The ends lost 7 bases at V and 1 base at J; junction bases unmatched: 9. Germline V gene data show CDR1 as MNHEY and CDR2 as SMNVEV (reference sequence). Here the CDR3 DNA reads TGTGCCAGCACCAGGACAGGACAGGGGGCGAGCAATCAGCCCCAGCATTTT. This encodes CASTRTGQGASNQPQHF.

The chain combines TRBV3-1 (or the pseudogene TRBV3-2) with TRBJ2-7, with TRBD2 identical over 9 bases. Germline lookup yields CDR1 LGHDT and CDR2 YNNKEL (reference sequence). Trimming cost V 4 bases and J 3 bases; bases outside gene matches: 10. CDR3 length: 16 amino acids. For the CDR3, the DNA is TGTGCCAGCAGCCGCCCCCTTAGCGGGAGATTCTACGAGCAGTACTTC. Translation: CASSRPLSGRFYEQYF.

V usage is TRBV3-1 (or the pseudogene TRBV3-2) and J usage is TRBJ2-3, with D perhaps TRBD2 (7 bases). The length of the CDR3 is 17 residues. V lost 1 base, J lost 3 bases, and 17 bases lay in between. The germline gives CDR1 LGHDT, CDR2 YNNKEL (reference sequence). CDR3 protein: CASSQGRGGGLTDTQYF. The CDR3, as DNA: TGTGCCAGCAGCCAAGGAAGGGGGGGAGGGCTTACAGATACGCAGTATTTT.

The chain recombines TRBV9 with TRBJ2-7; 10 bases fit TRBD2. There are 12 residues in the CDR3. Germline lookup yields CDR1 SGDLS and CDR2 YYNGEE. V gave up 3 bases and J gave up 7 bases; unmatched junction bases: 1. In DNA form, the CDR3 reads TGTGCCAGCAGCGCTAGCGGGAGTGAGCAGTACTTC. Encoded protein: CASSASGSEQYF.

This chain connects TRBV29-1 to TRBJ1-2; D not resolved. From germline, CDR1 is SQVTM and CDR2 ANQGSEA. V was shortened by 4 bases and J by 3 bases, with 18 bases between the two germline ends. The CDR3 length is 15 residues. For the CDR3, the DNA is TGCAGCGTTGGGGCCCTGGAGGGTCTCGACTATGGCTACACCTTC. Protein sequence: CSVGALEGLDYGYTF.

The chain is built from TRBV6-2 or TRBV6-3 and TRBJ2-3, with D uncertain. Germline V gives CDR1 MNHEY, CDR2 SVGEGT. This CDR3 is built from 14 residues. Trimming pared 5 bases from V and 8 bases from J, leaving 17 bases between. CDR3 sequence reads: CASSPGSVLGTQYF. As DNA, the CDR3 is TGTGCCAGCAGTCCCGGGTCCGTGCTGGGTACGCAGTATTTT.